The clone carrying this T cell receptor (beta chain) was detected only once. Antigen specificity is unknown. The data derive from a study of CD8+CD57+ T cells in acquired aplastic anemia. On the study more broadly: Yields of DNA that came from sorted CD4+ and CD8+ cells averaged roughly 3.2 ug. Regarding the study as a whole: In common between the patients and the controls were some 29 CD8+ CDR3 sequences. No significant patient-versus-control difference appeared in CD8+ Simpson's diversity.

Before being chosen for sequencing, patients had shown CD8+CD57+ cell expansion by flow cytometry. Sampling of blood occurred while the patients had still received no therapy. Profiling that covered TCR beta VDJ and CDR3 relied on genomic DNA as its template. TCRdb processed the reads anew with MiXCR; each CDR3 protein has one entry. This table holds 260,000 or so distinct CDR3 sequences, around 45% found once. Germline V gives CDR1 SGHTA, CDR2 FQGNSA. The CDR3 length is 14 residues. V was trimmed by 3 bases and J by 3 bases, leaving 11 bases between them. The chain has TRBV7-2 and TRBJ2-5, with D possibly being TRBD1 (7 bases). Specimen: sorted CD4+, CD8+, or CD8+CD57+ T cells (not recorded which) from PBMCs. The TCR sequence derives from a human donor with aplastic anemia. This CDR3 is CASSFRGAKETQYF. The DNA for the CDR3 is TGTGCCAGCAGCTTCAGGGGGGCGAAAGAGACCCAGTACTTC.